This T cell receptor (beta chain) originates from a study of blood T cell repertoires in COVID-19. Data came from immunoSEQ multiplex PCR; TCRdb stores just in-frame clones and leaves some out. The profile shows a few hundred thousand clones, roughly 85% of them singletons. Trimming cost V 6 bases and J 5 bases, with 11 bases left between them. Germline CDR1 and CDR2: MNHEY and SMNVEV (reference sequence). This CDR3 is built from 13 residues. Living in 24 US areas, the participants were between roughly 18 and 89 years of age. Cohorts were based on clinical histories the participants reported. This clonotype was sampled from a man aged 30-40 years who had recovered from COVID-19. The J gene is TRBJ2-1, the V gene TRBV27, with D possibly TRBD1 on 5 matching bases. The source material was PBMCs or T cells enriched from blood (not recorded which). The CDR3 nucleotides are TGTGCCAGCAGCCTAGACAGTGACAATGAGCAGTTCTTC. Amino acid sequence: CASSLDSDNEQFF.